Listed here is a single T cell receptor beta chain. The antigen it recognizes is unknown. The sample holds no much larger clone one base away, and base qualities are not on file. The sample is drawn from a study of blood T cells in healthy people across ages (dated by TCRdb to about 2015). Background on the whole study: Template switching captured roughly one uniquely barcoded TCR beta cDNA molecule per two T cells in model experiments. The study measured age-related changes in TCR beta repertoire diversity using deep sequencing normalized with unique cDNA molecular identifiers. Donors were grouped into four age groups: young (average 16 years), middle-aged (under 40), aged (62) and long-lived (about 82). Donors of different ages were randomly distributed across sequencing lanes to avoid experimental bias. Two additional independent replicas of 1 million unique cDNA reads from the same blood draw were analyzed for two donors (one aged 18 to 29 and one aged 80 or older).

Beyond this particular receptor, the publication reports: Compared with the aged group, more naive CD4+ T cells, fewer expanded clones and increased TCR diversity were shown by the long-lived group, suggesting age selection. Bulk unsorted PBMC profiling prevented conclusive comparison of naive and antigen-experienced compartments. As age increased, observed TCR beta diversity per million T cells dropped in a roughly linear way, and a significant reduction was already evident by age 40. The CMV infection status of donors was not known, potentially confounding age-related changes in expanded clonotypes. Estimates of total diversity based on one million sequenced T cells were considered lower bounds and underestimates. There was a strong correlation between observed TCR beta diversity and the percentage of naive T cells measured by flow cytometry.

Trimming leaves V shorter by 3 bases and J shorter by 0 bases, with the junction holding 16 bases beyond the gene matches. The CDR3 runs 19 amino acids, cysteine and phenylalanine included. CDR3 DNA only is kept here, 57 bases in frame from base 1. The library was generated by 5' RACE. This sample was sequenced with an Illumina HiSeq 2500. A second PCR of about 6 to 11 cycles was run with a J-beta primer mix and a sample-barcoded 5' primer. Each TCR beta cDNA molecule received a unique molecular identifier from a template-switch 5' adaptor carrying 12 random nucleotides. Each sample yielded at least 2.5 million CDR3-containing paired-end reads. First-strand cDNA was synthesized from all RNA with the Mint cDNA synthesis kit, primed by a TRBC-specific oligonucleotide. Following uracil-DNA glycosylase treatment, a first 18-cycle PCR with universal primers M1SS and BC2_uni_R was performed on all cDNA. In the paper's pipeline: For normalization, 1 million high-quality reads, each with a distinct molecular identifier, were randomly selected from each sample. Instead of being binned into consensus sequences, reads with shared molecular identifiers were discarded. MiTCR, run with a Q25 quality threshold and the strictest error-elimination algorithm, handled CDR3 identification, clonotype clustering and error correction. A nonparametric unseen species model with Euler transformation was used to estimate a lower bound on total TCR beta diversity. TCRdb redid the processing of the public reads, applying fastp at Q25 and MiXCR, and retained in-frame beta chains. Duplicate CDR3 protein sequences are folded into a single record with the most common DNA and genes. TCRdb, not the original authors, processed these V and J calls. Across this sample there are 710,000 or so distinct CDR3 sequences, with about 20% seen only once. Roughly 22% of the sample goes to the ten largest clones.

Donors were about 36 systemically healthy Caucasian individuals from Russia aged roughly 6 to 100 years. Each donor gave roughly 11 milliliters of peripheral blood, drawn into EDTA-treated Vacutainer tubes. Ficoll-Paque density-gradient centrifugation was used to isolate PBMCs, with at least 6.5 million per sample. Total RNA, at least 6 micrograms per sample, was extracted from PBMCs with Trizol reagent. For every donor, an aliquot of PBMCs went through flow cytometry to measure the percentages of naive CD45RAhigh/CD27high T cells. Here the chain combines TRBV12-3 or TRBV12-4 and TRBJ1-2, with 7 bases in between that match TRBD1. The sample consisted of blood. The sequence derives from a man in his 70s in good health. The CDR3 protein sequence reads: CASSFLPNLGGDPNYGYTF. The base sequence is TGTGCCAGCAGTTTCCTCCCCAACCTAGGGGGCGACCCTAACTATGGCTACACCTTC.